This TCR beta chain stems from a study of shared clonotypes between healthy human individuals. Assay used: immunoSEQ multiplex PCR; TCRdb lists only in-frame clones, some missing. The table shows about 1.5 million clones, with about 98% occurring only once. Overall study findings and caveats: Despite large depth, sorted-subset datasets appeared incompletely sequenced.

The germline V gene has CDR1 MNHEY and CDR2 SVGAGI. The CDR3 spans 15 residues. Trimming removed 2 bases from V and 11 bases from J, with 22 bases in between. This clone was seen only once. Its antigen remains unknown. The genes are TRBV6-5 and TRBJ2-7; weak D call: TRBD2 (7 bases). The material sequenced was naive CD4+ T cells sorted from blood. The subset here: CD45RA+ positively selected. The source of this sequence is a man younger than 40 in good health. CDR3: CASSYNAQGFAGEYF. Here the CDR3 DNA reads TGTGCCAGCAGTTACAATGCACAGGGTTTCGCGGGGGAGTACTTC.